Shown below are 20 T cell receptor beta chains from a single sample sequenced in a study of cytomegalovirus exposure and HLA in healthy donors. Vbeta (60) and Jbeta (13) primers were used in the PCR. The method was immunoSEQ multiplex PCR; TCRdb's version includes in-frame clones alone and lacks a portion of them. The sample includes roughly 78,000 clones. Material for sequencing was PBMCs. The receptors shown here come from a boy aged 10-17 years in good health and CMV-seronegative.

This chain links TRBV10-3 with TRBJ1-1, with TRBD1 matching over 7 bases. The CDR3 spans 15 residues. V lost 0 bases, J lost 4 bases, and 5 bases stayed unmatched. CDR1 is ENHRY, CDR2 SYGVKD, per germline. CDR3 sequence reads: CAISESNRGSTEAFF. CDR3 DNA: TGTGCCATCAGTGAGTCGAACAGGGGCAGCACTGAAGCTTTCTTT.

The V call is TRBV25-1, the J call TRBJ2-2; 8 bases align to TRBD1. CDR3 length equals 15 residues. Germline V gene sequence: CDR1 MGHDK, CDR2 SYGVNS. V was pared by 3 bases and J by 4 bases, with 4 bases of the junction left unmatched. The CDR3 coding sequence is TGTGCCAGCAGTGATGGACAGGGTGTCACCGGGGAGCTGTTTTTT. Translation gives CASSDGQGVTGELFF.

The rearrangement links TRBV6-5 to TRBJ1-4, with 7 bases aligning to TRBD1. With 11 bases clipped from V and 8 bases from J, the junction kept 8 bases outside the gene matches. This CDR3 has 12 amino acids. From germline, CDR1 is MNHEY and CDR2 SVGAGI. CDR3 in amino acids: CASTGSDEKLFF. The CDR3 DNA is TGTGCCTCGACAGGGAGCGACGAAAAACTGTTTTTT.

The chain recombines TRBV7-2 with TRBJ1-2, with D maybe TRBD1 (6 bases). V gave up 2 bases and J gave up 4 bases, with 17 bases separating them. There are 16 residues in the CDR3. From germline, CDR1 is SGHTA and CDR2 FQGNSA. The CDR3 DNA follows: TGTGCCAGCAGCTTACTGGGGGCGTTAACAGCCTATGGCTACACCTTC. Its translation: CASSLLGALTAYGYTF. The variable domain in full, with the rest retrieved from reference TRBV7-2 and TRBJ1-2, is GAGVSQSPSNKVTEKGKDVELRCDPISGHTALYWYRQSLGQGLEFLIYFQGNSAPDKSGLPSDRFSAERTGGSVSTLTIQRTQQEDSAVYLCASSLLGALTAYGYTFGSGTRLTVV.

The gene calls are TRBV5-6 and TRBJ2-5; the match to TRBD1 covers 7 bases. V gave up 5 bases and J gave up 3 bases; unmatched junction bases: 7. This CDR3 has 14 residues. From germline, CDR1 is SGHDT and CDR2 YYEEEE. CDR3 bases: TGTGCCAGCAGGCTGTACAGGGGAGAAGAGACCCAGTACTTC. This sequence encodes CASRLYRGEETQYF.

This chain uses TRBV29-1 with TRBJ1-5; tentative D call: TRBD1 (5 bases). Germline values: CDR1 SQVTM, CDR2 ANQGSEA. The CDR3 extends over 12 amino acids. V was pared by 4 bases and J by 3 bases, with 7 bases between. This CDR3 reads CSVADTNQPQHF. In nucleotides, the CDR3 is TGCAGCGTTGCGGACACCAATCAGCCCCAGCATTTT.

The V and J genes are TRBV2 and TRBJ1-2; TRBD1 is a possible D gene (5 bases). CDR3 length: 16 residues. V shed 4 bases and J shed 4 bases, with 19 bases lying between them. The germline CDR1 and CDR2 sequences are SNHLY and FYNNEI. Written as DNA, the CDR3 is TGTGCCAGCAGTGGGGACGGGAGACTTTGGGGCTATGGCTACACCTTC. It translates to CASSGDGRLWGYGYTF.

The V and J genes are TRBV5-4 and TRBJ2-7; maybe TRBD1 (6 bases). Germline loops: CDR1 SGHNT, CDR2 YYREEE (reference sequence). This CDR3 has 16 residues. V lost 2 bases and J 0 bases, leaving 15 bases between the germline ends. The CDR3 sequence: CASSFGTISSSYEQYF. The CDR3 DNA follows: TGTGCCAGCAGCTTCGGGACAATATCCTCCTCCTACGAGCAGTACTTC.

V is TRBV4-3 and J is TRBJ2-6; no definite D call. The V gene lost 0 bases and the J gene lost 0 bases, with 6 bases spanning the gap. CDR3 length: 16 amino acids. Germline V gene lookup returns CDR1 LGHNA and CDR2 YSLEER. The DNA for the CDR3 is TGCGCCAGCAGCCAAGAGGCCCGCTCTGGGGCCAACGTCCTGACTTTC. Its translation is CASSQEARSGANVLTF.

This sequence joins TRBV18 and TRBJ2-1; 12 bases line up with TRBD1. CDR1 is KGHSH, CDR2 LQKENI, per germline. The CDR3 length is 15 residues. With 4 bases clipped from V and 5 bases from J, the junction kept 3 bases outside the gene matches. CDR3 nucleotide sequence: TGTGCCAGCTCACGGGGACAGGGGGCAGACAATGAGCAGTTCTTC. Its translation: CASSRGQGADNEQFF.

The chain links TRBV5-1 to TRBJ2-7; 9 bases line up with TRBD2. The trim removed 2 bases at V and 4 bases at J, leaving 7 bases unmatched. This CDR3 has 15 residues. CDR1 is SGHRS and CDR2 is YFSETQ in the germline V gene. The CDR3 loop is CASSFPGTSRYEQYF. The CDR3 bases are TGCGCCAGCAGCTTCCCCGGGACTAGCAGATACGAGCAGTACTTC. Full variable domain (remainder filled in from reference TRBV5-1 and TRBJ2-7): KAGVTQTPRYLIKTRGQQVTLSCSPISGHRSVSWYQQTPGQGLQFLFEYFSETQRNKGNFPGRFSGRQFSNSRSEMNVSTLELGDSALYLCASSFPGTSRYEQYFGPGTRLTVT.

The chain combines TRBV5-1 with TRBJ2-7; D possibly corresponds to TRBD1 (5 bases). The germline V and J ends were trimmed by 0 bases and 6 bases, with 19 bases remaining between them. The CDR3 length is 16 residues. The germline gives CDR1 SGHRS, CDR2 YFSETQ. The CDR3 is CASSLAGPGPLREQYF. The CDR3 DNA sequence: TGCGCCAGCAGCTTGGCCGGGCCAGGGCCCCTTCGCGAGCAGTACTTC.

The chain employs TRBV7-9 and TRBJ1-1; no reliable D call. V lost 1 base, J lost 1 base, and 13 bases lay in between. There are 16 residues in the CDR3. Germline V gene sequence: CDR1 SEHNR, CDR2 FQNEAQ (reference sequence). CDR3 loop: CASSLVGGPGNTEAFF. The CDR3 coding sequence is TGTGCCAGCAGCTTAGTAGGCGGGCCCGGGAACACTGAAGCTTTCTTT.

This chain connects TRBV2 to TRBJ1-5; TRBD1 is a possible D gene (6 bases). The CDR3 sequence is 15 residues long. Trimming stripped 6 bases from V and 0 bases from J, with 12 bases between. The V gene's germline CDR1 is SNHLY and CDR2 FYNNEI. The CDR3, as DNA: TGTGCCAGCAGCCCAACGGACAGTAGCAATCAGCCCCAGCATTTT. Translating gives CASSPTDSSNQPQHF.

The chain carries TRBV19 and TRBJ1-5, with D possibly matching TRBD1 (6 bases). CDR1 is LNHDA and CDR2 is SQIVND in the germline V gene (reference sequence). The V and J ends lost 8 bases and 3 bases respectively, with 11 bases between them. The CDR3 loop spans 13 amino acids. CDR3 nucleotide sequence: TGTGCCAGTCCCGGACAGACCAATCAGCCCCAGCATTTT. Its protein product is CASPGQTNQPQHF.

J is TRBJ1-5 and V is TRBV4-1; D is ambiguous. V lost 0 bases and J lost 2, with 5 bases in between. The CDR3 is 14 amino acids. The germline V gene has CDR1 MGHRA and CDR2 YSYEKL. Here the CDR3 DNA reads TGCGCCAGCAGCCAAGATTCGGGCAATCAGCCCCAGCATTTT. Its protein product is CASSQDSGNQPQHF.

The V gene is TRBV4-1, the J gene TRBJ1-2; TRBD1 is a possible D gene (5 bases). CDR3 size: 18 residues. V lost 3 bases to trimming and J lost 8 bases, with 28 bases between them. Germline CDR1 and CDR2: MGHRA and YSYEKL. The CDR3 loop reads CASSQIDVLRDSREGYTF. CDR3 bases: TGCGCCAGCAGCCAGATAGACGTCCTCCGGGACTCTAGGGAAGGCTACACCTTC.

The chain joins TRBV29-1 to TRBJ2-5; TRBD1 might be the D (5 bases). The end of the DNA is better explained by TRBJ2-7, so the J call may be wrong. Germline loops: CDR1 SQVTM, CDR2 ANQGSEA. The CDR3 runs 15 residues. The CDR3 region has the DNA TGCAGCGTTGGGGTAAACATGGCAAGGGGATACGAGCAGTACTTC. As protein: CSVGVNMARGYEQYF.

The chain joins TRBV18 to TRBJ2-3; TRBD2 agrees at 9 bases. V gave up 2 bases and J gave up 0 bases; unmatched junction bases: 6. The length of the CDR3 is 17 residues. Germline assignment: CDR1 KGHSH and CDR2 LQKENI. This chain's CDR3 is CASSPLSSGVSTDTQYF. The CDR3 DNA sequence: TGTGCCAGCTCACCATTGTCTAGCGGGGTGAGCACAGATACGCAGTATTTT.

The CDR3 bases are TGTGCCACCGAGGGACAGGGGCGAAATCAGCCCCAGCATTTT. This encodes CATEGQGRNQPQHF. The V call is TRBV19, the J call TRBJ1-5; 10 bases fit TRBD1. Unmatched junction bases numbered 7, after V lost 10 bases and J lost 4 bases. Germline V lookup: CDR1 LNHDA, CDR2 SQIVND (reference sequence). CDR3 length: 14 amino acids.